Listed below are T cell receptor beta chains from one sample, sequenced in a study of OX40 agonist ivuxolimab in advanced cancers. The method was immunoSEQ multiplex PCR; TCRdb's version includes in-frame clones alone and lacks a portion of them. Of about 68,000 clones in the sample, approximately 91% were seen once. Sequencing used CD4+ or CD8+ T cells sorted from blood, obtained in a trial of the OX40 agonist ivuxolimab. Receptor source: an adult with an advanced solid tumor such as melanoma, head and neck, liver or kidney cancer. Both conserved end residues are trimmed from each CDR3. Clone size is stated in some rows and not others, as once, few, many or a class when expanded.

>.|TRBV28
ASSPSDRGHTEAF
>once|TRBV5-5
ASSLGDQPQH
>.|TRBV10-3
AISEGGAYNEQF
>.|TRBV7-9
ASSLVQGVYKTQY
>.|TRBV6-1
ASSWGSNQPQH
>.|TRBV6-5
ASSTTGLRHEQY
>.|TRBV11-1
ASSSSSYEQY
>.|TRBV6-1
ASTLLVGNQETQY
>few|TRBV11-2
ASSLTGIIQY
>once|TRBV7-8
ASSLGGMAGTTGNTIY
>.|TRBV21-1
ASSKPKRRTSGRADTGELF
>.|TRBV19
ASSIAGSNQPQH
>.|TRBV7-2
ASSPSIGYT
>.|TRBV27
ASSYPGVVGQF
>.|TRBV6-1
ASSVAFPENTEAF
>.|TRBV29-1
SVSQGANQPQH
>.|TRBV7-2
ASSLDRSTYNEQF
>once|TRBV15
ATSRETGAFAKNIQY
>.|TRBV10-3
AINEGGRYEQY
>.|TRBV5-1
ASSRDNTDTQY
>once|TRBV23-1
ASSHPQDSYNSPLH
>.|TRBV15
ATSRDWVMNTEAF
>.|TRBV19
ASSTDRGGNQPQH
>.|TRBV6-6
ASSYRTVHNEQF
>.|TRBV25-1
ASSALGANTEAF
>once|TRBV10-2
ASSAGQPNQPQH
>.|TRBV11-2
ASSLGAGNYEQY
>.|TRBV28
ASSQGQGNQPQH
>.|TRBV4-1
ASSQHGTGMRFSGTEAF
>.|TRBV19
ASSILHGYT
>.|TRBV11-2
ASRASGSYEQY
>.|TRBV11-2
ASSLVRQRDYNEQF
>.|TRBV19
ASSIVSGLGNNQPQH
>once|TRBV5-1
ASSLSGKVGAEQF
>.|TRBV10-3
AISEFASGRSVTGELF
>.|TRBV2
ASKRDRGRVNTEAF
>.|TRBV19
ASSIAGAGADTQY
>.|TRBV5-1
ASSSQGGTDEQY
>.|TRBV29-1
SVEVLASGILYEQY
>.|TRBV6-5
AVLAGVGDTQY
>.|TRBV5-1
ASRTARQETQY
>.|TRBV5-4
ASSSAGGEQF
>.|TRBV7-6
ASSSILGTPNTEAF
>.|TRBV4-1
ASSQAVTRYNEQF
>.|TRBV9
ASSLGLAGASYEQY
>.|TRBV19
ASSIRGSSYEQY
>.|TRBV11-2
ASSLEPGQGNNEKLF
>.|TRBV6-1
ASSARTGIYEQY
>.|TRBV7-2
ASSPTGGSSYEQY
>.|TRBV7-2
ASSLGTDTQY
>.|TRBV15
ATSIGRDRGFVGYT
>.|TRBV5-1
ASSSGGQGATDTQY
>.|TRBV7-8
ASSLGRLAGVNEQF
>.|TRBV18
ASSPSGTSVWEQY
>.|TRBV9
ASSSSGRTDTQY